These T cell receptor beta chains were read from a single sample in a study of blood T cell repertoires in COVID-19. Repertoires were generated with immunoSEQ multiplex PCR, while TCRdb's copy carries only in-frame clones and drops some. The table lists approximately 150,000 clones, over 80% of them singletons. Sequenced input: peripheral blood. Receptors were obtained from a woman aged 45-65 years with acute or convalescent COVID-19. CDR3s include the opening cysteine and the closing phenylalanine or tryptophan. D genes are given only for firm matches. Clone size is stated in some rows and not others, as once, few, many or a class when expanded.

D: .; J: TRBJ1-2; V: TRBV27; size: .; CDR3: CASSLSGGGYTF; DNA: TGTGCCAGCAGTTTATCTGGAGGAGGCTACACCTTC
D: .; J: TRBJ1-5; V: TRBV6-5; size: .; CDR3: CASSHLGDQPQHF; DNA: TGTGCCAGCAGTCATCTCGGGGATCAGCCCCAGCATTTT
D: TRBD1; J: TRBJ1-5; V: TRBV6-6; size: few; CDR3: CASSLGQGTASNQPQHF; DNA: TGTGCCAGCAGTCTGGGACAGGGGACGGCGAGCAATCAGCCCCAGCATTTT
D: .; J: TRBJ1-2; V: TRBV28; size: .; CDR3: CASSLTVPRSYTF; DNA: TGTGCCAGCAGTTTAACGGTCCCTCGTAGCTACACCTTC
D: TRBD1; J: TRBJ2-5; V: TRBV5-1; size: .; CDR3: CASSLIQGAQETQYF; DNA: TGCGCCAGCAGCTTGATACAGGGGGCCCAAGAGACCCAGTACTTC
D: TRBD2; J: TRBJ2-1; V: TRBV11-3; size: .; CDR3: CASSFSGRARDEQFF; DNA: TGTGCCAGCAGCTTTAGCGGGAGGGCCCGCGATGAGCAGTTCTTC
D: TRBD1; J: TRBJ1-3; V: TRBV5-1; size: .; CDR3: CASSLAPQGATGNTIYF; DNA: TGCGCCAGCAGCTTGGCCCCACAGGGGGCCACTGGAAACACCATATATTTT
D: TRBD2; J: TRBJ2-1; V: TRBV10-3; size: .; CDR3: CAISAGTIDDEQFF; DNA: TGTGCCATCAGTGCCGGGACTATCGACGATGAGCAGTTCTTC
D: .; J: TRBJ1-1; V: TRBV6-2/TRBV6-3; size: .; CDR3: CASSSFDREAFF; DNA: TGTGCCAGCAGTTCCTTCGACAGGGAAGCTTTCTTT
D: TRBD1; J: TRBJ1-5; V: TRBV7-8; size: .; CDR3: CASSSDRGDQPQHF; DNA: TGTGCCAGCAGTTCCGACAGGGGAGATCAGCCCCAGCATTTT
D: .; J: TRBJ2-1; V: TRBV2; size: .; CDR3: CASSTIYYRYNEQFF; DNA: TGTGCCAGCAGTACGATCTATTACAGGTACAATGAGCAGTTCTTC